Presented here are 27 T cell receptor beta chains from one specimen sequenced in a study of T cell responses to AZD1222 COVID-19 vaccine. Clones were read by immunoSEQ multiplex PCR, and TCRdb kept only the in-frame ones, dropping some. The table has approximately 190,000 clones, 80% to 90% seen once. The sample was peripheral blood, taken on day 0 of MenACWY control vaccination. All receptors derive from an adult in good health.

The rearrangement uses TRBV6-5 and TRBJ2-7; 9 bases are shared with TRBD2. The ends lost 6 bases at V and 3 bases at J; junction bases unmatched: 9. The germline V gene has CDR1 MNHEY and CDR2 SVGAGI. The CDR3 sequence is 15 residues long. In nucleotides, the CDR3 is TGTGCCAGCAGATCGTTAGCGGGAGAGGGCTACGAGCAGTACTTC. It specifies CASRSLAGEGYEQYF.

The rearrangement joins TRBV5-1 to TRBJ1-1; D perhaps matches TRBD1 (6 bases). Trimming stripped 5 bases from V and 1 base from J, with 9 bases between. Germline CDR1 SGHRS, CDR2 YFSETQ. The CDR3 totals 13 residues. CDR3: CASRVTGNTEAFF. The CDR3 nucleotides read TGCGCCAGCAGAGTGACAGGGAACACTGAAGCTTTCTTT.

V gene TRBV6-4 combines with J gene TRBJ1-1, with D perhaps TRBD1 (6 bases). In germline, CDR1 is MRHNA, CDR2 SNTAGT. V shed 6 bases and J shed 5 bases, with 13 bases lying between them. This CDR3 is built from 13 residues. The CDR3 nucleotides are TGTGCCAGCAGGGAGACAGGCGCGACTGAAGCTTTCTTT. Its translation: CASRETGATEAFF.

The V gene is TRBV7-9, the J gene TRBJ1-5; tentative D call: TRBD1 (6 bases). The CDR3 runs to 14 residues. The V and J ends lost 4 bases and 3 bases respectively, with 10 bases between them. CDR1 SEHNR and CDR2 FQNEAQ come from the germline V gene (reference sequence). The CDR3 DNA sequence: TGTGCCAGCAGCTCCTGGGACAACAATCAGCCCCAGCATTTT. Translated, it gives CASSSWDNNQPQHF.

The chain employs TRBV2 and TRBJ2-1; D is undetermined. V shed 5 bases and J shed 3 bases, with 11 bases lying between them. This CDR3 spans 14 amino acids. Germline CDR1 reads SNHLY; CDR2 reads FYNNEI. The CDR3 reads CASSLSRDYNEQFF. In DNA, the CDR3 is TGTGCCAGCAGTCTCAGTAGGGACTACAATGAGCAGTTCTTC.

This CDR3 is CASSLGERPQHF. In nucleotides, the CDR3 is TGTGCCAGCAGTTTAGGGGAAAGGCCCCAGCATTTT. The chain recombines TRBV28 with TRBJ1-5; no reliable D call. Germline-derived CDR1 and CDR2 are MDHEN and SYDVKM. The CDR3 extends over 12 amino acids. V was cut by 2 bases and J by 9 bases, with 8 bases left in between.

This chain's CDR3 is CASSLGMAEETQYF. CDR3 in DNA: TGTGCCAGCAGCTTAGGGATGGCGGAAGAGACCCAGTACTTC. The rearrangement uses TRBV7-2 and TRBJ2-5, with D uncertain. The CDR3 sequence is 14 residues long. Trimming removed 1 base from V and 3 bases from J, with 9 bases in between. Germline CDR1 is SGHTA and CDR2 is FQGNSA. The full variable domain, with the rest looked up from reference TRBV7-2 and TRBJ2-5, is GAGVSQSPSNKVTEKGKDVELRCDPISGHTALYWYRQSLGQGLEFLIYFQGNSAPDKSGLPSDRFSAERTGGSVSTLTIQRTQQEDSAVYLCASSLGMAEETQYFGPGTRLLVL.

The chain joins TRBV5-5 to TRBJ2-5; no clear D gene. Germline assignment: CDR1 SGHKS and CDR2 YYEKEE (reference sequence). V was cut by 0 bases and J by 1 base, with 7 bases left in between. This CDR3 has 14 amino acids. CDR3 loop: CASSLEGSQETQYF. The DNA of the CDR3 is TGTGCCAGCAGCTTGGAAGGTAGCCAAGAGACCCAGTACTTC.

This rearrangement joins TRBV25-1 to TRBJ2-1; unclear D gene. Germline CDR1 is MGHDK and CDR2 is SYGVNS. The CDR3 is made up of 12 amino acids. V lost 6 bases to trimming and J lost 6 bases, with 9 bases between them. The chain's CDR3 is CASSFGGNEQFF. The CDR3 DNA is TGTGCCAGCAGCTTCGGTGGCAATGAGCAGTTCTTC.

J is TRBJ2-1 and V is TRBV27; D is uncertain. Trimming shortened V by 5 bases and J by 8 bases, and 19 bases separated the two germline ends. The CDR3 loop spans 15 amino acids. CDR1 and CDR2 (germline): MNHEY, SMNVEV (reference sequence). This CDR3 reads CASSPELVMGYEQFF. CDR3 nucleotides: TGTGCCAGCAGTCCCGAACTCGTAATGGGGTATGAGCAGTTCTTC.

This rearrangement joins TRBV28 to TRBJ1-1; D is uncertain. V lost 7 bases and J 1 base, leaving 13 bases between the germline ends. Germline CDR1 MDHEN, CDR2 SYDVKM. This CDR3 contains 14 residues. Written as DNA, the CDR3 is TGTGCCAGCACCGTCGCGCGTGGGAACACTGAAGCTTTCTTT. Translated: CASTVARGNTEAFF.

This clone appeared a single time. V and J are TRBV5-1 and TRBJ2-1; 8 nucleotides align to TRBD1. The V gene's germline CDR1 is SGHRS and CDR2 YFSETQ. The length of the CDR3 is 16 residues. Trimming removed 0 bases from V and 5 bases from J; junction bases left unmatched: 7. The DNA of the CDR3 is TGCGCCAGCAGCTTGGGGACAGGGTATCGGAACAATGAGCAGTTCTTC. This gives the protein CASSLGTGYRNNEQFF.

A single count supports this clone. The chain links TRBV9 to TRBJ1-2; 8 bases are a match to TRBD1. J gave up 8 bases and V 2 bases, and 5 bases lay outside the gene matches. CDR1 and CDR2 from the germline V gene are SGDLS and YYNGEE. The CDR3 covers 13 residues. Written as DNA, the CDR3 is TGTGCCAGCAGCGTCGACAGGGGTGGAGGCTACACCTTC. As protein: CASSVDRGGGYTF.

This clone was observed a few times. The chain uses TRBV28 and TRBJ2-3; 8 bases line up with TRBD2. After removal of 2 bases from V and 0 bases from J, the junction contained 7 bases not matched to a gene. Germline CDR1 is MDHEN and CDR2 is SYDVKM. CDR3 length: 17 residues. CDR3 in amino acids: CASSLPILAASTDTQYF. Here the CDR3 DNA reads TGTGCCAGCAGTTTACCAATACTAGCGGCAAGCACAGATACGCAGTATTTT.

The chain recombines TRBV12-3 or TRBV12-4 with TRBJ1-5, with D possibly being TRBD1 (5 bases). V was trimmed by 6 bases and J by 4 bases, leaving 10 bases between them. CDR3 length equals 13 residues. CDR3 DNA: TGTGCCAGCAGCGCCGACAGTAATCAGCCCCAGCATTTT. This encodes CASSADSNQPQHF.

The chain uses TRBV28 and TRBJ1-2; the match to TRBD1 covers 11 bases. With 4 bases clipped from V and 4 bases from J, the junction kept 5 bases outside the gene matches. This CDR3 is 15 amino acids long. Germline lookup yields CDR1 MDHEN and CDR2 SYDVKM. This CDR3 is CASSYGTGGFYGYTF. CDR3 DNA sequence: TGTGCCAGCAGTTACGGGACAGGGGGGTTCTATGGCTACACCTTC.

The chain uses TRBV12-3 or TRBV12-4 and TRBJ2-7; 9 positions match TRBD1. Unmatched junction bases numbered 13, after V lost 7 bases and J lost 12 bases. This CDR3 is 13 amino acids long. This chain's CDR3 is CASNRQGVPGRYF. CDR3 coding DNA: TGTGCCAGCAATCGACAGGGGGTACCCGGACGGTACTTC.

The chain is built from TRBV4-3 and TRBJ2-2, with TRBD2 matching over 12 bases. Losses at the gene ends were 11 bases for V and 6 bases for J; bases not matched to a gene: 13. This CDR3 has 16 amino acids. Germline CDR1 and CDR2: LGHNA and YSLEER. The CDR3 sequence: CALLKRLAGVPGELFF. DNA of the CDR3: TGCGCCCTACTAAAAAGACTAGCGGGGGTCCCCGGGGAGCTGTTTTTT.

The chain combines TRBV6-2 or TRBV6-3 with TRBJ1-1; unclear D gene. CDR3 size: 12 residues. V was clipped by 2 bases and J by 1 base, with 2 bases between them. The V gene's germline CDR1 is MNHEY and CDR2 SVGEGT. As DNA, the CDR3 is TGTGCCAGCAGTTACCCGAACACTGAAGCTTTCTTT. Translated: CASSYPNTEAFF.

The rearrangement links TRBV19 to TRBJ1-1; 7 nucleotides agree with TRBD1. Germline V gene lookup returns CDR1 LNHDA and CDR2 SQIVND (reference sequence). The CDR3 is 17 residues long. Unmatched junction bases numbered 13, after V lost 6 bases and J lost 0 bases. The DNA for the CDR3 is TGTGCCAGTAGCAAGAGAGGGGCAGGGGGAGTGAACACTGAAGCTTTCTTT. Its protein product is CASSKRGAGGVNTEAFF.

This chain joins TRBV4-1 and TRBJ2-5; D remains ambiguous. The CDR3 extends over 14 amino acids. Trimming removed 4 bases at V and 1 base at J, with 10 bases between. Germline-derived CDR1 and CDR2 are MGHRA and YSYEKL. The CDR3 loop is CASSLREVQETQYF. For the CDR3, the DNA is TGCGCCAGCAGCCTTAGAGAGGTCCAAGAGACCCAGTACTTC.

The genes are TRBV6-5 and TRBJ2-1, with 8 bases lining up with TRBD2. The CDR3 runs 15 residues. Germline values: CDR1 MNHEY, CDR2 SVGAGI. Trimming cost V 10 bases and J 0 bases; bases outside gene matches: 8. CDR3 residues: CATMTSATSYNEQFF. CDR3 sequence (DNA): TGTGCCACGATGACTAGCGCCACCTCCTACAATGAGCAGTTCTTC.

This rearrangement joins TRBV4-2 to TRBJ2-1; 12 bases match TRBD2. The germline gives CDR1 LGHNA, CDR2 YNFKEQ. The CDR3 runs to 16 residues. V gave up 1 base and J gave up 2 bases; unmatched junction bases: 0. CDR3 bases: TGTGCCAGCAGCCAAGGACTAGCGGGAGCCTACAATGAGCAGTTCTTC. Translation gives CASSQGLAGAYNEQFF.

The rearrangement uses TRBV3-1 (or the pseudogene TRBV3-2) and TRBJ1-6; the D is unclear. The CDR3 is made up of 15 amino acids. Per the germline V gene, CDR1 is LGHDT and CDR2 is YNNKEL (reference sequence). The ends were cut back, 0 bases at V and 7 bases at J, with 10 bases in the middle. The CDR3 region has the DNA TGTGCCAGCAGCCAAGATGCCGGACCCAATTCACCCCTCCACTTT. Its translation: CASSQDAGPNSPLHF.

The chain carries TRBV7-2 and TRBJ1-6, with D perhaps TRBD1 (5 bases). The germline V gene encodes CDR1 SGHTA and CDR2 FQGNSA. With 0 bases removed from V and 6 bases from J, the gap between germline ends came to 9 bases. The CDR3 consists of 15 residues. CDR3 sequence: CASSLAQGTNSPLHF. The CDR3 nucleotides read TGTGCCAGCAGCTTAGCTCAGGGCACTAATTCACCCCTCCACTTT.

The chain recombines TRBV9 with TRBJ1-4; 7 positions agree with TRBD1. Trimming at V came to 4 bases and at J to 8 bases, leaving 8 bases not matched to a gene. This CDR3 region has 14 residues. Germline lookup yields CDR1 SGDLS and CDR2 YYNGEE. DNA for the CDR3: TGTGCCAGCAGCCGGCAGGGGGAGTGGGAAAAACTGTTTTTT. Its translation: CASSRQGEWEKLFF.

The chain employs TRBV7-9 and TRBJ1-6; D might be TRBD1 (6 bases). Germline V CDR1 and CDR2: SEHNR, FQNEAQ (reference sequence). Between the trimmed V and J ends, which lost 10 bases and 6 bases, there was a span of 16 bases. The CDR3 contains 14 residues. This chain's CDR3 is CAIRGAGSNSPLHF. In nucleotides, the CDR3 is TGTGCCATCCGGGGGGCAGGTAGTAATTCACCCCTCCACTTT.